The T cell receptor (beta chain) under discussion was sequenced for a study of blood T cell repertoires in COVID-19. For the study at large: Acute and convalescent COVID-19 samples came from the United States, Italy and Spain. The analysed material was cDNA or gDNA that came from T cells, B-cell-depleted T cells, or PBMCs.

CDR1 PRHDT and CDR2 FYEKMQ come from the germline V gene (reference sequence). Trimming removed 11 bases from V and 1 base from J; junction bases left unmatched: 17. The CDR3 runs 18 residues. Original processing notes: Reference gene primer amplification gave estimated nucleated cell counts. The protocol was immunoSEQ multiplex PCR, while the TCRdb copy is restricted to in-frame clones and leaves out a portion. For V, J and clone size, that table is used; D and trimming come from the DNA. This sample has roughly 140,000 clones; approximately 80% occur once, and the top ten carry 7.2%. Sequencing used peripheral blood. The clonotype comes from a woman aged 45-65 years in a cohort sampled during active or convalescent COVID-19. The chain recombines TRBV13 with TRBJ2-6; TRBD2 agrees at 7 bases. CDR3 DNA: TGTGCCCGCACCGAAGCGGGCTGGGGGGGGTCTGGGGCCAACGTCCTGACTTTC. Protein: CARTEAGWGGSGANVLTF.